The next 32 T cell receptor delta chains were all read from a single sample in a study of gamma-delta chains in newborns, infants, children. TCRdb re-processed the reads using CATT. The table shows a few thousand delta-chain clones, with about 5% occurring only once. The specimen was blood. The origin of the receptors is a child who was a newborn, infant or young child, either healthy, febrile or measles-vaccinated (not recorded which).

This clone was seen a handful of times. Being one base from a much bigger clone, this may be a read error. The chain links TRDV2 to TRDJ2; TRDD3 might be the D (6 bases). Here the J gene came from matching the DNA to germline, since TCRdb omits it. The CDR3 covers 13 residues. Germline lookup yields CDR1 GEAIGNYY and CDR2 EKD. DNA of the CDR3: TGTGCCTGGGACACCTGGGGGACAGCACAACTCTTCTTT. It yields the protein CAWDTWGTAQLFF.

The CDR3 protein is CAWGGLLSSWDTRQMFF. CDR3 sequence (DNA): TGTGCCTGGGGGGGGCTCCTAAGCTCCTGGGACACCCGACAGATGTTTTTC. The chain combines TRDV2 with TRDJ3; D is perhaps TRDD2 or TRDD3 (5 bases each). Germline matching of the DNA provided the J gene here, since TCRdb leaves it blank. Looked up from germline, CDR1 is GEAIGNYY and CDR2 is EKD. The CDR3 spans 17 residues. The V gene lost 7 bases and the J gene lost 0 bases, with 15 bases spanning the gap.

This clone was found a few times. At one end the junction does not follow the germline gene, possibly because of a read error. At the DNA level, this CDR3 is encoded by other sequences in the same sample as well. The rearrangement joins TRAV29/DV5 to TRDJ3; TRDD2 is a possible D gene (5 bases). Germline-derived CDR1 and CDR2 are NSMFDY and ISSIKDK. CDR3 length: 17 residues. CDR3 region: CAVSRGPSSWDTRQMFF. The DNA for the CDR3 is TGCGCCGTGAGCAGGGGTCCTAGCTCCTGGGACACCCGACAGATGTTTTTC. The variable domain in full, completed from reference TRAV29/DV5 and TRDJ3, reads DQQVKQNSPSLSVQEGRISILNCDYTNSMFDYFLWYKKYPAEGPTFLISISSIKDKNEDGRFTVFLNKSAKHLSLHIVPSQPGDSAVYFCAVSRGPSSWDTRQMFFGTGIKLFVEP.

V is TRDV2 and J is TRDJ1, with 10 bases aligning to TRDD3. TCRdb carries no J gene annotation; the J gene was assigned here by matching the DNA with germline. The CDR3 is 18 amino acids. J was trimmed by 4 bases and V by 1 base; bases with no gene match: 14. CDR1 GEAIGNYY and CDR2 EKD come from the germline V gene. DNA of the CDR3: TGTGCCTGTGACACTGGAAGGGGGGATACGAGAGGGAACGATAAACTCATCTTT. It is translated as CACDTGRGDTRGNDKLIF.

The rearrangement joins TRDV1 to TRDJ1; 8 bases fit TRDD2. This CDR3 has 17 residues. CDR1 is TSWWSYY, CDR2 QGS, per germline. V was clipped by 4 bases and J by 3 bases; unmatched bases: 13. The CDR3 coding sequence is TGTGCTCTTGGGGTCTTCCTACATGGAACAGTCCCCGATAAACTCATCTTT. Protein product: CALGVFLHGTVPDKLIF.

This chain connects TRDV2 to TRDJ3; D may be TRDD3 (6 bases). Here the J gene was assigned by germline matching of the DNA, as TCRdb has none. Germline V CDR1 and CDR2: GEAIGNYY, EKD. The CDR3 extends over 20 amino acids. V was trimmed by 2 bases and J by 0 bases, leaving 19 bases between them. CDR3 sequence (DNA): TGTGCCTGTGACATCCGGGGGAGCGGCAAGAGCTCCTGGGACACCCGACAGATGTTTTTC. Its translation: CACDIRGSGKSSWDTRQMFF.

To note about this clone: Additional DNA sequences in this sample encode the identical CDR3. CDR3 sequence: CALGELYTDKLIF. The CDR3 nucleotides are TGTGCTCTTGGGGAACTATACACCGATAAACTCATCTTT. The chain couples TRDV1 to TRDJ1; D gene unclear. CDR3 size: 13 residues. Deletions cut 0 bases from V and 0 bases from J, with 2 bases between. The germline V gene has CDR1 TSWWSYY and CDR2 QGS.

Turning to this clone: TCRdb lists a protein that is different at residue 6 from the translated DNA; the protein given here uses the DNA translation. The rearrangement uses TRDV2 and TRDJ2; perhaps TRDD3 as D (6 bases). The V gene's germline CDR1 is GEAIGNYY and CDR2 EKD. This CDR3 spans 14 amino acids. Deletions cut 0 bases from V and 6 bases from J, with 10 bases between. DNA of the CDR3: TGTGCCTGTGACACCCGGGGGACCCCAGCACAACTCTTCTTT. Amino acid sequence: CACDTRGTPAQLFF.

The J gene is TRDJ1, the V gene TRDV3, with 8 bases lining up with TRDD3. The CDR3 is 16 residues long. Germline-derived CDR1 and CDR2 are TVYSNPD and GDNSRS (reference sequence). V lost 1 base to trimming and J lost 1 base; unmatched junction nucleotides: 11. The CDR3 here is CAFKQFLGEITDKLIF. Here the CDR3 DNA reads TGTGCCTTTAAGCAATTCCTGGGGGAGATCACCGATAAACTCATCTTT.

V usage is TRDV2 and J usage is TRDJ2; D is unresolved. TCRdb offers no J gene call, so here the DNA was matched to germline to obtain one. V shed 0 bases and J shed 4 bases, with 20 bases lying between them. Looked up from germline, CDR1 is GEAIGNYY and CDR2 is EKD. This CDR3 is 18 amino acids long. CDR3 residues: CACDTGGGREERTAQLFF. The CDR3 bases are TGTGCCTGTGACACCGGCGGTGGAAGGGAGGAGAGGACAGCACAACTCTTCTTT.

This clone was found a few times. This sample also contains other DNA sequences that code for the same CDR3. The gene calls are TRDV2 and TRDJ1; 8 bases map to TRDD3. V lost 2 bases, J lost 3 bases, and 4 bases stayed unmatched. CDR3 length: 14 amino acids. The germline V gene has CDR1 GEAIGNYY and CDR2 EKD. The CDR3 is CACDNILGADKLIF. The CDR3 DNA is TGTGCCTGTGACAATATACTGGGGGCCGATAAACTCATCTTT.

This chain joins TRDV1 and TRDJ1, with D perhaps TRDD3 (6 bases). The ends were cut back, 4 bases at V and 13 bases at J, with 31 bases in the middle. The germline V gene has CDR1 TSWWSYY and CDR2 QGS. The CDR3 spans 17 residues. DNA for the CDR3: TGTGCTCTTGGGGCCGCGCAGGGCTGGGGTTCCGCGTGGGAACCCATCTTT. The encoded protein is CALGAAQGWGSAWEPIF.

This clone is categorized as medium-sized. The CDR3 is CAAMSLPTIWGLSNTDKLIF. The DNA of the CDR3 is TGTGCAGCAATGAGCCTTCCTACTATTTGGGGTCTAAGCAACACCGATAAACTCATCTTT. V and J are TRAV29/DV5 and TRDJ1; TRDD2 matches at 9 bases. Germline V gene data show CDR1 as NSMFDY and CDR2 as ISSIKDK. Trimming at V came to 3 bases and at J to 0 bases, leaving 21 bases not matched to a gene. The length of the CDR3 is 20 residues.

This clone was observed a handful of times. The V gene is TRDV2, the J gene TRDJ3; 9 bases match TRDD3. V was pared by 3 bases and J by 0 bases, with 14 bases of the junction left unmatched. Germline V lookup: CDR1 GEAIGNYY, CDR2 EKD. This CDR3 comprises 21 residues. The CDR3 DNA sequence: TGTGCCTGTGACTCGGTACTGGGGGACCCCCAGAGCTCCTGGGACACCCGACAGATGTTTTTC. Amino acid sequence: CACDSVLGDPQSSWDTRQMFF.

This clone occurred a few times. At one end, the junction sequence differs from germline, possibly due to a read error. The CDR3 loop reads CARDTWGRSRSWDTRQMFF. The CDR3 DNA reads as TGTGCCCGTGACACCTGGGGGCGATCCCGCTCCTGGGACACCCGACAGATGTTTTTC. The chain combines TRDV2 with TRDJ3; 7 bases are a match to TRDD3. CDR1 and CDR2 from the germline V gene are GEAIGNYY and EKD. This CDR3 is 19 amino acids long.

The genes are TRDV2 and TRDJ3; 10 bases fit TRDD3. The J gene, absent from TCRdb, was called here by matching the DNA to germline. V gave up 3 bases and J gave up 0 bases; unmatched junction bases: 13. Germline V lookup: CDR1 GEAIGNYY, CDR2 EKD. The CDR3 totals 21 residues. The CDR3 loop is CACDSASVGGYNSWDTRQMFF. For the CDR3, the DNA is TGTGCCTGTGACTCCGCGTCCGTTGGGGGATACAACTCCTGGGACACCCGACAGATGTTTTTC.

This clone was found once. There is no V gene call, and the J gene is TRDJ1; the table calls TRDD3, which could not be checked here. This CDR3 has 19 amino acids. CDR3 amino acids: CALGEPPLPGIRGTDKLIF. In nucleotides, the CDR3 is TGTGCTCTTGGGGAACCGCCACTACCGGGGATACGCGGCACCGATAAACTCATCTTC.

This chain links TRDV2 with TRDJ1, with TRDD3 identical over 10 bases. Germline V gene lookup returns CDR1 GEAIGNYY and CDR2 EKD. V lost 4 bases, J lost 3 bases, and 7 bases stayed unmatched. This CDR3 is built from 15 residues. The CDR3: CACESLGDRADKLIF. DNA for the CDR3: TGTGCCTGTGAATCTCTGGGGGATAGAGCCGATAAACTCATCTTT.

This clone was picked up a small number of times. V usage is TRDV2 and J usage is TRDJ3, with D tentatively TRDD3 (6 bases). V was pared by 0 bases and J by 1 base, with 9 bases between. CDR1 and CDR2 (germline): GEAIGNYY, EKD. The CDR3 loop spans 17 amino acids. The CDR3 nucleotides are TGTGCCTGTGACACCTGGGATAATTCCTGGGACACCCGACAGATGTTTTTC. Protein sequence: CACDTWDNSWDTRQMFF.

J is TRDJ3 and V is TRDV2, with 11 bases that match TRDD3. This CDR3 comprises 21 residues. The germline CDR1 and CDR2 sequences are GEAIGNYY and EKD. After removal of 0 bases from V and 0 bases from J, the junction contained 9 bases not matched to a gene. The DNA for the CDR3 is TGTGCCTGTGACACCGTCGCGCGTACTGGGGGATACTCCTGGGACACCCGACAGATGTTTTTC. Amino acid sequence: CACDTVARTGGYSWDTRQMFF.

This clone was detected only a few times. The CDR3 protein is CACDILGGPYTDKLIF. The CDR3, as DNA: TGTGCCTGTGACATACTGGGGGGCCCGTACACCGATAAACTCATCTTT. The chain is built from TRDV2 and TRDJ1; 8 positions agree with TRDD3. The length of the CDR3 is 16 residues. The germline CDR1 and CDR2 sequences are GEAIGNYY and EKD. Germline trimming cut 2 bases from V and 0 bases from J; bases unmatched to any gene: 7.

The J gene is TRDJ1, the V gene TRDV1, with 13 bases aligning to TRDD3. The J gene is not listed in TCRdb, so it was assigned here from a DNA match to germline. J lost 0 bases, V lost 3 bases, and 13 bases had no gene match. Germline V gives CDR1 TSWWSYY, CDR2 QGS. The CDR3 loop spans 20 amino acids. CDR3 loop: CALGECPTGGYAGYTDKLIF. CDR3 DNA: TGTGCTCTTGGGGAGTGTCCTACTGGGGGATACGCGGGGTACACCGATAAACTCATCTTT.

There are a few counts of this clone. The same CDR3 also results from other DNA sequences found in this sample. This chain links TRDV2 with TRDJ3; 11 nucleotides match TRDD3. From germline, CDR1 is GEAIGNYY and CDR2 EKD. V lost 2 bases and J lost 0; bases outside the gene matches: 8. The CDR3 has 20 amino acids. CDR3 in amino acids: CACDNVLGDTSSWDTRQMFF. Here the CDR3 DNA reads TGTGCCTGTGACAACGTGCTGGGGGATACAAGCTCCTGGGACACCCGACAGATGTTTTTC.

There are a few counts of this clone. This sample also contains other DNA sequences that code for the same CDR3. The V gene is TRDV2, the J gene TRDJ2; D not resolved. The CDR3 length is 15 residues. V shed 0 bases and J shed 0 bases, with 7 bases lying between them. CDR1 and CDR2 from the germline V gene are GEAIGNYY and EKD. DNA for the CDR3: TGTGCCTGTGACACCGTAGGGGCTTTGACAGCACAACTCTTCTTT. This codes for CACDTVGALTAQLFF.

The chain joins TRDV2 to TRDJ3; D is perhaps TRDD3 (6 bases). The CDR3 is 19 amino acids. V gave up 3 bases and J gave up 0 bases, with 17 bases separating them. Germline-derived CDR1 and CDR2 are GEAIGNYY and EKD. CDR3 amino acids: CACDLTGDSISWDTRQMFF. The CDR3 region has the DNA TGTGCCTGTGACTTAACCGGGGATTCAATCTCCTGGGACACCCGACAGATGTTTTTC.

This clone was recorded a few times. A far larger clone differs by one base, so this is likely a read error. This sequence joins TRDV2 and TRDJ3; no reliable D call. From germline, CDR1 is GEAIGNYY and CDR2 EKD. The CDR3 loop spans 17 amino acids. The V and J ends lost 0 bases and 0 bases respectively, with 8 bases between them. The CDR3: CACDTCGSSWDTRQMFF. Written as DNA, the CDR3 is TGTGCCTGTGACACCTGTGGGAGCTCCTGGGACACCCGACAGATGTTTTTC.

The genes are TRDV2 and TRDJ2; 13 bases are shared with TRDD3. Germline V gene lookup returns CDR1 GEAIGNYY and CDR2 EKD. This CDR3 region has 19 residues. The trim removed 3 bases at V and 4 bases at J, leaving 13 bases unmatched. The CDR3 protein is CACDPMLTTGGYATAQLFF. CDR3 DNA: TGTGCCTGTGACCCGATGCTAACTACTGGGGGATACGCGACAGCACAACTCTTCTTT.

Details on this clone: At one end the junction does not follow the germline gene, possibly because of a read error. This chain connects TRDV2 to TRDJ3, with D possibly TRDD3 on 5 matching bases. Germline V gene sequence: CDR1 GEAIGNYY, CDR2 EKD. This CDR3 contains 13 residues. CDR3 DNA: TGTGCCTGTGATACCTGGGACACCCGAAAGATGTTTTTC. It is translated as CACDTWDTRKMFF.

This clone was counted a few times. V gene TRDV2 combines with J gene TRDJ3; 13 bases line up with TRDD3. Germline CDR1 and CDR2: GEAIGNYY and EKD. The length of the CDR3 is 21 residues. V dropped 0 bases and J dropped 0; count of bases not matched to a gene: 7. The CDR3 reads CACDTVLGDTQRSWDTRQMFF. For the CDR3, the DNA is TGTGCCTGTGACACCGTACTGGGGGATACGCAGCGCTCCTGGGACACCCGACAGATGTTTTTC.

This clone was observed a handful of times. J is TRDJ3 and V is TRDV2; 11 bases are shared with TRDD3. This CDR3 region has 20 residues. The germline CDR1 and CDR2 sequences are GEAIGNYY and EKD. The V gene end was trimmed by 0 bases and the J gene end by 0 bases; junction bases not matched to a gene: 6. The CDR3 bases are TGTGCCTGTGACACCGTACTGGGGGATATGATCTCCTGGGACACCCGACAGATGTTTTTC. Encoded protein: CACDTVLGDMISWDTRQMFF.

A few counts support this clone. The rearrangement links TRDV2 to TRDJ2; D might be TRDD3 (5 bases). With 3 bases removed from V and 1 base from J, the gap between germline ends came to 17 bases. This CDR3 spans 17 amino acids. CDR1 GEAIGNYY and CDR2 EKD come from the germline V gene. Here the CDR3 DNA reads TGTGCCTGTGACGTACCGGGGGGCCAAGGTTTGACAGCACAACTCTTCTTT. As protein: CACDVPGGQGLTAQLFF.

This chain uses TRDV3 with TRDJ2, with 12 nucleotides matching TRDD3. In germline, CDR1 is TVYSNPD, CDR2 GDNSRS (reference sequence). The CDR3 spans 16 residues. Trimming took 1 base from V and 0 from J; bases not matched to a gene: 3. CDR3: CAFTGGYGALTAQLFF. The DNA of the CDR3 is TGTGCCTTTACTGGGGGATACGGAGCTTTGACAGCACAACTCTTCTTT.